This TCR beta chain emerged from a study of blood T cell repertoires in COVID-19. Study summary: Spain, Italy and the United States supplied samples that represented acute and convalescent COVID-19. The analysed material was cDNA or gDNA that came from T cells, B-cell-depleted T cells, or PBMCs.

The germline CDR1 and CDR2 sequences are LGHDT and YNNKEL (reference sequence). Losses at the gene ends were 4 bases for V and 4 bases for J; bases not matched to a gene: 8. This CDR3 contains 15 residues. Generated by immunoSEQ multiplex PCR, the TCRdb table keeps only in-frame clones and is missing some. The table includes some 49,000 clones, 81% detected once. This receptor was identified in a woman of 80 years or more with COVID-19, enrolled during active disease. Source material: peripheral blood. The J gene is TRBJ2-7, the V gene TRBV3-1 (or the pseudogene TRBV3-2), with TRBD2 matching 9 bases. Here the CDR3 reads CASSPPYAGGYEQYF. The CDR3 coding sequence is TGTGCCAGCAGCCCCCCTTACGCGGGAGGGTACGAGCAGTACTTC.